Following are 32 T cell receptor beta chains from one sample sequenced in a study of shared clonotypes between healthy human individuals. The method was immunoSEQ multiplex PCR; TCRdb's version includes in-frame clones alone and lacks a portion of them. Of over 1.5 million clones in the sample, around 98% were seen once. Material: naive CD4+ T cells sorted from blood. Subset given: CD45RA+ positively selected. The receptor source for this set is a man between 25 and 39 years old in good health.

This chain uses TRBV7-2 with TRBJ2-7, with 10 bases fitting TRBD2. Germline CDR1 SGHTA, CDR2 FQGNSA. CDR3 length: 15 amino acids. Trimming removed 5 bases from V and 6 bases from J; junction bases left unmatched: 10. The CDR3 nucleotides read TGTGCCAGCAGCACTAGAGCGGGAGGGCCCAGCGAGCAGTACTTC. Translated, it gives CASSTRAGGPSEQYF.

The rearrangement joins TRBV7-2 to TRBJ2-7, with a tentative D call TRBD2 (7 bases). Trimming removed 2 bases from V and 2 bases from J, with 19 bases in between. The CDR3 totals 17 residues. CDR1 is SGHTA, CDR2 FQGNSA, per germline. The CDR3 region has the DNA TGTGCCAGCAGCTTACCCCGAGGGGGAGGGCCCCCCTACGAGCAGTACTTC. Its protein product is CASSLPRGGGPPYEQYF.

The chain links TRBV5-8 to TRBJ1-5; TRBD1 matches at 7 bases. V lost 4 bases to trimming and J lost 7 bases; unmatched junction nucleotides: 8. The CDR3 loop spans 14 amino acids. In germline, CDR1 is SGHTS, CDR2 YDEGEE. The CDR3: CASSPGTAGQPQHF. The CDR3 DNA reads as TGTGCCAGCAGCCCGGGGACAGCCGGGCAGCCCCAGCATTTT.

The CDR3 coding sequence is TGTGCCAGCAGCTTGAACACAGGCAATCAGCCCCAGCATTTT. Encoded protein: CASSLNTGNQPQHF. The genes are TRBV5-5 and TRBJ1-5; D remains ambiguous. Germline V CDR1 and CDR2: SGHKS, YYEKEE (reference sequence). Trimming shortened V by 1 base and J by 2 bases, and 7 bases separated the two germline ends. This CDR3 contains 14 residues.

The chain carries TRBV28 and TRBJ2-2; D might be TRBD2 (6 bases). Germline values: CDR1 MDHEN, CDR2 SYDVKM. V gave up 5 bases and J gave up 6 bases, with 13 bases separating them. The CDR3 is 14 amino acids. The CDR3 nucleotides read TGTGCCAGCAGTATACATACTAGCTCCGGGGAGCTGTTTTTT. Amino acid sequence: CASSIHTSSGELFF.

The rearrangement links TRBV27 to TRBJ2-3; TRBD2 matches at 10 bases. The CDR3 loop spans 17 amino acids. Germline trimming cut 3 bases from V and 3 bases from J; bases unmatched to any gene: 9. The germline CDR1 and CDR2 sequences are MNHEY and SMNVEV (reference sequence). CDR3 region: CASSLSSGSTVTDTQYF. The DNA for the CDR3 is TGTGCCAGCAGTTTGTCTAGCGGGAGTACTGTGACAGATACGCAGTATTTT.

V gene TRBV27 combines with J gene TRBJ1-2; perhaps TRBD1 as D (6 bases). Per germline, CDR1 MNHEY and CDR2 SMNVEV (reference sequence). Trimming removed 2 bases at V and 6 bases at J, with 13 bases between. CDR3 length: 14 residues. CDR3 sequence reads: CASSLTWTDNGYTF. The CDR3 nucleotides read TGTGCCAGCAGTTTAACCTGGACAGATAATGGCTACACCTTC.

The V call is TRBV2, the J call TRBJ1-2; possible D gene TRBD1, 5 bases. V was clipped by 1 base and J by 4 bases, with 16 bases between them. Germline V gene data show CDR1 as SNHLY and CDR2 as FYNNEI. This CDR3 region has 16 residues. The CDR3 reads CASSEDLDTEVYGYTF. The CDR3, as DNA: TGTGCCAGCAGTGAAGACCTGGACACGGAAGTCTATGGCTACACCTTC.

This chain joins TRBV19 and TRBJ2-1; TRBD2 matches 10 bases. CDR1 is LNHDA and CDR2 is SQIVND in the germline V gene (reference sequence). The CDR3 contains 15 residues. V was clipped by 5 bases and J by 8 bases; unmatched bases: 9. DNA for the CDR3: TGTGCCAGTAGTCTAGCGGGAGTGATTCTCTATGAGCAGTTCTTC. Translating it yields CASSLAGVILYEQFF.

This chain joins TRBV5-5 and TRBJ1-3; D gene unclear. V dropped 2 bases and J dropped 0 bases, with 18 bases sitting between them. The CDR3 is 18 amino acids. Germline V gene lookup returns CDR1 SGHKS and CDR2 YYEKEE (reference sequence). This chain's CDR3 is CASSFFSLADNSGNTIYF. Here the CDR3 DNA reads TGTGCCAGCAGCTTTTTTTCCTTAGCAGACAACTCTGGAAACACCATATATTTT.

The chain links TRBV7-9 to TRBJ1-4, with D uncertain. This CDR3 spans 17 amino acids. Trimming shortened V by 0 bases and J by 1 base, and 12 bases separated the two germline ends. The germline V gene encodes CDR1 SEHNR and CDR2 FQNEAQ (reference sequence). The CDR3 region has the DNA TGTGCCAGCAGCTTAGCGGAGGGAGAGGGAACTAATGAAAAACTGTTTTTT. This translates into CASSLAEGEGTNEKLFF.

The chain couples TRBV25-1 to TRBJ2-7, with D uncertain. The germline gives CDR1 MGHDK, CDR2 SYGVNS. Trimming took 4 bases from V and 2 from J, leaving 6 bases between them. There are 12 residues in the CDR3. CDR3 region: CASSVSAYEQYF. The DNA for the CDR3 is TGTGCCAGCAGTGTTTCGGCCTACGAGCAGTACTTC.

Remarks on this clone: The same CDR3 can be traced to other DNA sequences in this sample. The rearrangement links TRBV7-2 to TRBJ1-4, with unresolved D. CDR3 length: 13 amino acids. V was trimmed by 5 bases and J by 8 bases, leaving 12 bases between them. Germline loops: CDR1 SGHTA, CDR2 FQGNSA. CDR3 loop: CASSLTTGEKLFF. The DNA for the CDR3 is TGTGCCAGCAGCCTTACCACCGGGGAAAAACTGTTTTTT.

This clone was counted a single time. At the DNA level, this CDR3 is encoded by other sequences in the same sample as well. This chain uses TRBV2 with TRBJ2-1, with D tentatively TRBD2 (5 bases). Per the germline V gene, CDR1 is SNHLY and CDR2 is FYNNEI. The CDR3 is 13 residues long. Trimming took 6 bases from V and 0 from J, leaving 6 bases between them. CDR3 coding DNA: TGTGCCAGCAGGGGGAGCTCCTACAATGAGCAGTTCTTC. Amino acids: CASRGSSYNEQFF.

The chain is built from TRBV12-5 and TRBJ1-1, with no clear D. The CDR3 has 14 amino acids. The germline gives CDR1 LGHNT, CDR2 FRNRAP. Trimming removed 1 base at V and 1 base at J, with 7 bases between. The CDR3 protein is CASGLGVANTEAFF. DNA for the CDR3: TGTGCTAGTGGTTTGGGGGTCGCGAACACTGAAGCTTTCTTT. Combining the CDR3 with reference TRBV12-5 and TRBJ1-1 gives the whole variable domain DARVTQTPRHKVTEMGQEVTMRCQPILGHNTVFWYRQTMMQGLELLAYFRNRAPLDDSGMPKDRFSAEMPDATLATLKIQPSEPRDSAVYFCASGLGVANTEAFFGQGTRLTVV.

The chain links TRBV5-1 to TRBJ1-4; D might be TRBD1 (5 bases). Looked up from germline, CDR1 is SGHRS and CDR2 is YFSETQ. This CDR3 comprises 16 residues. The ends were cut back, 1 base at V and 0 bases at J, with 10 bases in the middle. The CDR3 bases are TGCGCCAGCAGCTTGATGGGACCGGCAACTAATGAAAAACTGTTTTTT. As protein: CASSLMGPATNEKLFF.

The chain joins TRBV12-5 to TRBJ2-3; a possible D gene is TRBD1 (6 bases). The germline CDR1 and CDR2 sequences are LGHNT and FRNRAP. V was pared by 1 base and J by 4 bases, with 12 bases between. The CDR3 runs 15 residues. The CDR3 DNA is TGTGCTAGTGGTTTGGATACAGGGTCTGCAGATACGCAGTATTTT. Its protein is CASGLDTGSADTQYF.

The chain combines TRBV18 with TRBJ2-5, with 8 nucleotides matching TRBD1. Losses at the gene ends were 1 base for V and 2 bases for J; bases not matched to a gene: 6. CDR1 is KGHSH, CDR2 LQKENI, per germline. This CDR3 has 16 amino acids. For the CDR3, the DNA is TGTGCCAGCTCACCACTCCCCGGACAGGGACAAGAGACCCAGTACTTC. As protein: CASSPLPGQGQETQYF.

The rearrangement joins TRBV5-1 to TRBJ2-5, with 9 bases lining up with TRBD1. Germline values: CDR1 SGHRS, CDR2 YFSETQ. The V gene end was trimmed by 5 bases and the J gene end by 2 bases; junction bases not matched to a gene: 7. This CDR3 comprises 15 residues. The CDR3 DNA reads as TGCGCCAGCAGACAAAGACAGGGGGAACAAGAGACCCAGTACTTC. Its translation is CASRQRQGEQETQYF.

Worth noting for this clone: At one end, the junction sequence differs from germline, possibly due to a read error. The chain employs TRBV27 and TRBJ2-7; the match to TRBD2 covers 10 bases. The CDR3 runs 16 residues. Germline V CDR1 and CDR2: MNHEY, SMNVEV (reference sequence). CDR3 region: CASSLFPSTSGFLRSF. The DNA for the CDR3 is TGTGCCAGCAGTTTATTCCCATCGACTAGCGGGTTCCTCCGTTCCTTC.

The CDR3 nucleotides are TGCGCCAGCACCTCGGCTAGCGGGGCCGAGCAGTACTTC. Its translation is CASTSASGAEQYF. The chain links TRBV10-2 to TRBJ2-7, with 9 bases lining up with TRBD2. The J segment lost 6 bases and the V segment lost 7 bases, leaving 7 bases of the junction unmatched. The CDR3 consists of 13 residues. Germline lookup yields CDR1 WSHSY and CDR2 SAAADI.

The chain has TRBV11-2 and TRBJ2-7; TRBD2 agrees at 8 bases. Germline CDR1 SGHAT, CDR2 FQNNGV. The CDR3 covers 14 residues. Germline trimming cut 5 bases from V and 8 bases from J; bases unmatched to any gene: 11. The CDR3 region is CASSPPGRAGKQYF. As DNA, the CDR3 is TGTGCCAGCAGCCCCCCCGGGAGGGCAGGAAAGCAGTACTTC.

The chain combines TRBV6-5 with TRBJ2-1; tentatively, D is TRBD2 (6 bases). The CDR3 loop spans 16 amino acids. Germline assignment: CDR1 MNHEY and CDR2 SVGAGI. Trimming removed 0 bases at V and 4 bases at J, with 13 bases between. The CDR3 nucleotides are TGTGCCAGCAGTTACTCCCGGGACTCATCATACAATGAGCAGTTCTTC. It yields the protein CASSYSRDSSYNEQFF.

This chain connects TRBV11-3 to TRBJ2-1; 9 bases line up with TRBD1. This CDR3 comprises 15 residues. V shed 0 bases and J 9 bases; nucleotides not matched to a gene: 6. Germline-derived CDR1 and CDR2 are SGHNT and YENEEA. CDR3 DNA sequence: TGTGCCAGCAGCTTAGAACCGGGACAGGGAGGTGAGCAGTTCTTC. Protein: CASSLEPGQGGEQFF.

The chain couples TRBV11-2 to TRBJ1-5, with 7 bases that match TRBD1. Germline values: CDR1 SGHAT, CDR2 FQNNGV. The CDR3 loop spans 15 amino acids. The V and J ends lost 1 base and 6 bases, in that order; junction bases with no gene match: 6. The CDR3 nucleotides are TGTGCCAGCAGCTTAGCCCCAGGGGGAGGTCAGCCCCAGCATTTT. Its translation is CASSLAPGGGQPQHF.

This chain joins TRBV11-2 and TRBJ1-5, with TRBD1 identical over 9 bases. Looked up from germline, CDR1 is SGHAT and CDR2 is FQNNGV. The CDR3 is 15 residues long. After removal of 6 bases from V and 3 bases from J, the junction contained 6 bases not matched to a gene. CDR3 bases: TGTGCCAGCAGTTCGAACAGGGGGCACAATCAGCCCCAGCATTTT. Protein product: CASSSNRGHNQPQHF.

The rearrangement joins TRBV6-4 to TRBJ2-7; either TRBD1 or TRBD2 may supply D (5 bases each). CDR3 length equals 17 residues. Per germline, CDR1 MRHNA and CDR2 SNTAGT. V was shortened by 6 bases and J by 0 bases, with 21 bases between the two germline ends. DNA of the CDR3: TGTGCCAGCAGCGAAAAGCCGGGACGGAGAAGCTCCTACGAGCAGTACTTC. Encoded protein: CASSEKPGRRSSYEQYF.

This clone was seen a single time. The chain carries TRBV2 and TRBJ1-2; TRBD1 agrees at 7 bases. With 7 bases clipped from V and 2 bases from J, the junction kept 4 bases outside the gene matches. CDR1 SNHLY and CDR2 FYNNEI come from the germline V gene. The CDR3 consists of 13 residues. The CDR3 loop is CASKGQMNYGYTF. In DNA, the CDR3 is TGTGCCAGCAAGGGACAGATGAACTATGGCTACACCTTC.

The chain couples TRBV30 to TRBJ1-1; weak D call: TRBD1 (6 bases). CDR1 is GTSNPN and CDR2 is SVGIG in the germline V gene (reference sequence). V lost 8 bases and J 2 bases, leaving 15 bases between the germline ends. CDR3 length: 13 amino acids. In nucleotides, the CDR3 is TGTGCCGCGAGGGGGTATGGCAACACTGAAGCTTTCTTT. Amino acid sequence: CAARGYGNTEAFF.

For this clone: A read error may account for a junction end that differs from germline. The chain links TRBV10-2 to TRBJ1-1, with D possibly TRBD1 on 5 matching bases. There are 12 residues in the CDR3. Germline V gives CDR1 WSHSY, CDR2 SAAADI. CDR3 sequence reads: CASRGPSPEAFF. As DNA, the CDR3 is TGCGCCAGCAGGGGACCCTCTCCTGAGGCTTTCTTT.

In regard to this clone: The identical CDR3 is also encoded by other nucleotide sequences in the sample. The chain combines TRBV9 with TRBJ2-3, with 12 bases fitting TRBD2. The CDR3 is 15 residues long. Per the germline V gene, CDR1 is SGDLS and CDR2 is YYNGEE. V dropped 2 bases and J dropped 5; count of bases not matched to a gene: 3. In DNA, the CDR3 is TGTGCCAGCAGCGTCTCTAGCGGGAGGGGAGATACGCAGTATTTT. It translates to CASSVSSGRGDTQYF.

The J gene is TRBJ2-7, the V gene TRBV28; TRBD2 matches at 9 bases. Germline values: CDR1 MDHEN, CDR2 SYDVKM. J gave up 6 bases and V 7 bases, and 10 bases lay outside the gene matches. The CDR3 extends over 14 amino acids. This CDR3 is CASKKREVTPEQYF. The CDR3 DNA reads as TGTGCCAGCAAGAAGCGGGAGGTGACTCCCGAGCAGTACTTC.